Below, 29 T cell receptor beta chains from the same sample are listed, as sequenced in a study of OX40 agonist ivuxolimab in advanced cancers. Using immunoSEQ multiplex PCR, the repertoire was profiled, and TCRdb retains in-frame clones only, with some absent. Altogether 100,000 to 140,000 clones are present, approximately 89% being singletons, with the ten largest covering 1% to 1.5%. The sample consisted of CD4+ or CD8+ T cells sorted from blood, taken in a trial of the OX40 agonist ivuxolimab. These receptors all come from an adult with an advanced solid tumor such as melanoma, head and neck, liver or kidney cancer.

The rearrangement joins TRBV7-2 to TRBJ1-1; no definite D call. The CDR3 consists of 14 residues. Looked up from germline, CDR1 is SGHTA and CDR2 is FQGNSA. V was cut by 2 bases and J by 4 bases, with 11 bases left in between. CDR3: CASSLFLTVTEAFF. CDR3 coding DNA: TGTGCCAGCAGCTTATTCCTGACGGTCACTGAAGCTTTCTTT.

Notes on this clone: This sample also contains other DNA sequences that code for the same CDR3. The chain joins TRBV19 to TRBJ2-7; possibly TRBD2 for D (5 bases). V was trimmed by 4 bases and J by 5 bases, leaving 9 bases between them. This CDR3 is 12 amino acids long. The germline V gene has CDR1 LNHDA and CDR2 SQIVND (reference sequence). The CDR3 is CASSTSGNEQYF. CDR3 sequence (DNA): TGTGCCAGTAGTACCTCCGGGAACGAGCAGTACTTC.

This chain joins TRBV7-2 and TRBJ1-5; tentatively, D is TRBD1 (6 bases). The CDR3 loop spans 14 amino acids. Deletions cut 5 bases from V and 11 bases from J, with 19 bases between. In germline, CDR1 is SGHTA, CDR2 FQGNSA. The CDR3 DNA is TGTGCCAGCAGCCGGGACAAGGGACATGGGGCCCAGCATTTT. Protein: CASSRDKGHGAQHF.

CDR3 amino acids: CASSRSWGAGYGYTF. As DNA, the CDR3 is TGTGCCAGCAGCCGATCCTGGGGGGCCGGCTATGGCTACACCTTC. This chain uses TRBV9 with TRBJ1-2; a possible D gene is TRBD1 (6 bases). Germline-derived CDR1 and CDR2 are SGDLS and YYNGEE. V shed 4 bases and J shed 4 bases, with 17 bases lying between them. The CDR3 runs to 15 residues.

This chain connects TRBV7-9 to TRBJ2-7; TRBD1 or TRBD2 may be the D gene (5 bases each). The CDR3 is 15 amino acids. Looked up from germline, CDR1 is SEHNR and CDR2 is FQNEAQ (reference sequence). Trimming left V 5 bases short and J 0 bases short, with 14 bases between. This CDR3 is CASSLGTGSSYEQYF. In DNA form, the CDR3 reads TGTGCCAGCAGCCTTGGGACGGGGAGCTCCTACGAGCAGTACTTC.

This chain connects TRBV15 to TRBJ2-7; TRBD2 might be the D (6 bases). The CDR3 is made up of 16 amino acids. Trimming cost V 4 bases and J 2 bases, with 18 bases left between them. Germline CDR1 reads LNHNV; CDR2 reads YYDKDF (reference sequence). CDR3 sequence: CATSTTWGEVAYEQYF. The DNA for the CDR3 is TGTGCCACCAGCACTACGTGGGGGGAGGTCGCCTACGAGCAGTACTTC.

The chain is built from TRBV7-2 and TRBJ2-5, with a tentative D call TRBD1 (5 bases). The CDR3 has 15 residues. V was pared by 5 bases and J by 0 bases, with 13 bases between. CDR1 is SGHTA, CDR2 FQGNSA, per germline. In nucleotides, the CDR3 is TGTGCCAGCAGCCCGCAGGGCGGTTACCAAGAGACCCAGTACTTC. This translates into CASSPQGGYQETQYF.

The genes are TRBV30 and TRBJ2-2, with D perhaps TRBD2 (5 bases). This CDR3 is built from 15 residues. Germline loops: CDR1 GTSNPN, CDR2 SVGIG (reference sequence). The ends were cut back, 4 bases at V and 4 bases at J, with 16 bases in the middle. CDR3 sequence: CAWKSSPIVTGELFF. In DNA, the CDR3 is TGTGCCTGGAAATCTAGCCCAATCGTCACCGGGGAGCTGTTTTTT.

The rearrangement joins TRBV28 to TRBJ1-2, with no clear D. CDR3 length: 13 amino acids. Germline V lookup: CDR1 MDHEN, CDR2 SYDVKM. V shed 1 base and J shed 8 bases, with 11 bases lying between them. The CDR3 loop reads CASSLSARGGYTF. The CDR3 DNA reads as TGTGCCAGCAGTTTATCGGCCCGCGGGGGCTACACCTTC.

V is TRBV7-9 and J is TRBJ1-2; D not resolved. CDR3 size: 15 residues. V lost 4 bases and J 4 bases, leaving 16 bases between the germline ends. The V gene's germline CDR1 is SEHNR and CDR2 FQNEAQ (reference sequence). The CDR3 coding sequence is TGTGCCAGCAGCTCTCCTAGTCGGGGATTCTATGGCTACACCTTC. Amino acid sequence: CASSSPSRGFYGYTF.

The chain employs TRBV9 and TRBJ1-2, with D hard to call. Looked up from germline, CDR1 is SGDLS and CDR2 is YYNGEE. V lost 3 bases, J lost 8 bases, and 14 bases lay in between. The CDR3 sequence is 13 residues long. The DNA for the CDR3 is TGTGCCAGCAGCGCAGCTCAGATAACCGGCTACACCTTC. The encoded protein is CASSAAQITGYTF.

The CDR3 is CACNRYTEAFF. DNA of the CDR3: TGTGCCTGTAACAGGTACACTGAAGCTTTCTTT. The chain is built from TRBV30 and TRBJ1-1, with a tentative D call TRBD1 (5 bases). V was clipped by 6 bases and J by 3 bases, with 8 bases between them. The CDR3 extends over 11 amino acids. Germline V gives CDR1 GTSNPN, CDR2 SVGIG (reference sequence).

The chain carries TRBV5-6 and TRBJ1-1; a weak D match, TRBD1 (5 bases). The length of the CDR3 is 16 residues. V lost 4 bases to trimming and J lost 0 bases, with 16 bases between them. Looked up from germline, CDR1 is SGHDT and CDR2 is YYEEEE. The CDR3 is CASSPWGGGMNTEAFF. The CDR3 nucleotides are TGTGCCAGCAGCCCATGGGGGGGAGGAATGAACACTGAAGCTTTCTTT.

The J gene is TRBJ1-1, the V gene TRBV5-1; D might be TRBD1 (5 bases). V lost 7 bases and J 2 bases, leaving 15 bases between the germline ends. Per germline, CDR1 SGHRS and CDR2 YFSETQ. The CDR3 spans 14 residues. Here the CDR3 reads CASSLNGGNTEAFF. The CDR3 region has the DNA TGCGCCAGCTCCTTAAACGGGGGTAACACTGAAGCTTTCTTT.

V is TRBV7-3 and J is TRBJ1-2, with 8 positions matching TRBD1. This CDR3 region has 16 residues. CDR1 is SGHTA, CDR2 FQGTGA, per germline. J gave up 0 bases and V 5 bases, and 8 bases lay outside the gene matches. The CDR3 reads CASSTGQGPTNYGYTF. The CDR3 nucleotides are TGTGCCAGCAGCACTGGACAGGGACCCACTAACTATGGCTACACCTTC.

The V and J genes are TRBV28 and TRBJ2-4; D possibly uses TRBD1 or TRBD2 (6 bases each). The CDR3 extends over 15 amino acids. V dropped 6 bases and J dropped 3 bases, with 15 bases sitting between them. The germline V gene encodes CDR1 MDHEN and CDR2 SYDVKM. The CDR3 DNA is TGTGCCAGCAGCCCCGGGGGCGATGGCAAAAACATTCAGTACTTC. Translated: CASSPGGDGKNIQYF. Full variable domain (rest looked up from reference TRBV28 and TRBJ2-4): DVKVTQSSRYLVKRTGEKVFLECVQDMDHENMFWYRQDPGLGLRLIYFSYDVKMKEKGDIPEGYSVSREKKERFSLILESASTNQTSMYLCASSPGGDGKNIQYFGAGTRLSVL.

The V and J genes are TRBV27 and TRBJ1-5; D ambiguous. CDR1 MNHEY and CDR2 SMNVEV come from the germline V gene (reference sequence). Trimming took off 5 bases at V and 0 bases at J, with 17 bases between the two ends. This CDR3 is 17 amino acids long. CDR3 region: CASSPFSGYDSNQPQHF. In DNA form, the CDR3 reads TGTGCCAGCAGTCCCTTCTCAGGCTACGATAGCAATCAGCCCCAGCATTTT.

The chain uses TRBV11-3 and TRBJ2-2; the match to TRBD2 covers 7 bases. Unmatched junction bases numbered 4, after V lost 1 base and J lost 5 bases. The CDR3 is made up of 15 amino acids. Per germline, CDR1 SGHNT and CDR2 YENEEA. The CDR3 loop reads CASSLVAGATGELFF. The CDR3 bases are TGTGCCAGCAGCTTAGTGGCGGGAGCTACCGGGGAGCTGTTTTTT. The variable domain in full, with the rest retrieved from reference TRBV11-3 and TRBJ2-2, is EAGVVQSPRYKIIEKKQPVAFWCNPISGHNTLYWYLQNLGQGPELLIRYENEEAVDDSQLPKDRFSAERLKGVDSTLKIQPAELGDSAVYLCASSLVAGATGELFFGEGSRLTVL.

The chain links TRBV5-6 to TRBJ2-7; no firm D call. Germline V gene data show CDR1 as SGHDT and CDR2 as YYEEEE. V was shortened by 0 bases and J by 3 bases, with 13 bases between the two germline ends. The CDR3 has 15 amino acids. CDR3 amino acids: CASSLVSAGGYEQYF. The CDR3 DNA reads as TGTGCCAGCAGCTTGGTGTCGGCAGGTGGCTACGAGCAGTACTTC.

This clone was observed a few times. The CDR3 DNA is TGTGCCAGCAGTTTAGGACAGAGCCATGAGCAGTTCTTC. Amino acids: CASSLGQSHEQFF. V usage is TRBV28 and J usage is TRBJ2-1, with D perhaps TRBD1 (6 bases). This CDR3 spans 13 amino acids. Germline-derived CDR1 and CDR2 are MDHEN and SYDVKM. Trimming pared 2 bases from V and 8 bases from J, leaving 10 bases between.

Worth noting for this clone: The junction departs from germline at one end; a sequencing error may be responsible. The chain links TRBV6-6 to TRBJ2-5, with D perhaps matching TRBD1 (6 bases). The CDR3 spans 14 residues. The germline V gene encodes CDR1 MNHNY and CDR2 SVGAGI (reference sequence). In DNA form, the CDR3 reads TGTGCCAGTAGTTACTCTCTAGGGGGAGAGACCCAGTACTTC. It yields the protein CASSYSLGGETQYF.

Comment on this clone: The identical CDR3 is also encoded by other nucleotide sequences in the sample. Here the CDR3 reads CASSSGGQPQHF. The CDR3 nucleotides are TGTGCCAGCAGCTCAGGGGGGCAGCCCCAGCATTTT. The chain couples TRBV7-9 to TRBJ1-5; 7 bases align to TRBD1. V trimming: 4 bases; J trimming: 7 bases; junction bases outside the gene matches: 1. The CDR3 is 12 residues long. Germline V lookup: CDR1 SEHNR, CDR2 FQNEAQ (reference sequence).

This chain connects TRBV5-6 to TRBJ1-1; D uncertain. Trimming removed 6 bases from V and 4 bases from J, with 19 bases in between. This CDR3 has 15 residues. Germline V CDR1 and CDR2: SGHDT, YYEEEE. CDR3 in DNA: TGTGCCAGCATCCTTCGTGGGAGTTCGGGCACTGAAGCTTTCTTT. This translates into CASILRGSSGTEAFF.

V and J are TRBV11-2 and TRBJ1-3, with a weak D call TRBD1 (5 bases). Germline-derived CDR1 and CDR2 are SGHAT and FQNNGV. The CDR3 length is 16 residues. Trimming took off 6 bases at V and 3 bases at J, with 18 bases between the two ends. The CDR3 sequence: CASSPSFGARGNTIYF. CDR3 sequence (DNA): TGTGCCAGCAGTCCCTCATTCGGGGCGCGTGGAAACACCATATATTTT.

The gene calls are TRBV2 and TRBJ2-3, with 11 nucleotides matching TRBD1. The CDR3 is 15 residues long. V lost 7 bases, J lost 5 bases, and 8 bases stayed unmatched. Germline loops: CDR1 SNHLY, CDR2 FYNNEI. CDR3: CASTYGQGAGDTQYF. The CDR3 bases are TGTGCCAGCACCTACGGACAGGGGGCTGGAGATACGCAGTATTTT.

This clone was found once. This CDR3 reads CASSLTAAYEQYF. In DNA form, the CDR3 reads TGTGCCAGCAGCTTAACCGCGGCCTACGAGCAGTACTTC. The gene calls are TRBV7-9 and TRBJ2-7; D call uncertain. CDR3 size: 13 residues. Germline lookup yields CDR1 SEHNR and CDR2 FQNEAQ (reference sequence). Trimming left V 2 bases short and J 2 bases short, with 7 bases between.

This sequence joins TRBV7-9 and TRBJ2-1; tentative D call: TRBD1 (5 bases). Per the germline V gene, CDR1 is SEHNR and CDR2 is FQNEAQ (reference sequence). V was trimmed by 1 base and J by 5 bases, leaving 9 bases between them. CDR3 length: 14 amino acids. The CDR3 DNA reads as TGTGCCAGCAGCTTAGGGACACCGAACAATGAGCAGTTCTTC. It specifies CASSLGTPNNEQFF.

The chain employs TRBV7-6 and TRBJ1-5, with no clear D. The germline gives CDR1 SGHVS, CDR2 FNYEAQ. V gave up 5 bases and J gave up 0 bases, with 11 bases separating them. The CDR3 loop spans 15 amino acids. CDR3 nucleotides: TGTGCCAGCAGCCTGACCGGGGTTAGCAATCAGCCCCAGCATTTT. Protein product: CASSLTGVSNQPQHF.

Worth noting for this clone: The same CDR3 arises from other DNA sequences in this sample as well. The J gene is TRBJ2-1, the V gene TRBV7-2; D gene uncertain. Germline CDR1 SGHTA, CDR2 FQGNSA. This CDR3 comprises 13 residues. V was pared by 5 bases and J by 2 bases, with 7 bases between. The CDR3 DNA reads TGTGCCAGCAGCCTGGCAGCCTACAATGAGCAGTTCTTC. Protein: CASSLAAYNEQFF.